A selection of T cell receptor beta chains follows, all from one sample in a study of blood T cell repertoires in COVID-19. Sequenced by immunoSEQ multiplex PCR; TCRdb stores in-frame clones only, minus some. The data show hundreds of thousands of clones, 65% to 85% seen once. Material: peripheral blood. These receptor sequences come from a middle-aged woman with active or convalescent COVID-19. Each CDR3 is given with its conserved first and last residue. Each record gives: V gene, J gene, CDR3 protein.

v_call: TRBV28; j_call: TRBJ1-2; cdr3_aa: CASSFGQYGYTF
v_call: TRBV7-3; j_call: TRBJ1-4; cdr3_aa: CASSLMGRVDEKLFF
v_call: TRBV3-1/TRBV3-2; j_call: TRBJ1-3; cdr3_aa: CASSQGTNSGNTIYF
v_call: TRBV18; j_call: TRBJ1-4; cdr3_aa: CASSPQQGEKLFF
v_call: TRBV11-2; j_call: TRBJ1-1; cdr3_aa: CASSQSLGQANTEAFF
v_call: TRBV19; j_call: TRBJ2-1; cdr3_aa: CASRLQGAEQFF
v_call: TRBV14; j_call: TRBJ2-1; cdr3_aa: CASSQSLWGDNEQFF
v_call: TRBV18; j_call: TRBJ2-3; cdr3_aa: CGSRPTSANTDTQYF
v_call: TRBV19; j_call: TRBJ1-1; cdr3_aa: CASNPGGTEAFF
v_call: TRBV5-4; j_call: TRBJ1-2; cdr3_aa: CASSLGQGVGYTF
v_call: TRBV9; j_call: TRBJ1-2; cdr3_aa: CASSVALTREGGYTF
v_call: TRBV5-1; j_call: TRBJ2-3; cdr3_aa: CASSLQGVASTDTQYF
v_call: TRBV19; j_call: TRBJ1-2; cdr3_aa: CASSPFRGDTYYGYTF
v_call: TRBV6-6; j_call: TRBJ2-3; cdr3_aa: CASRRGARDTQYF
v_call: TRBV3-1/TRBV3-2; j_call: TRBJ1-1; cdr3_aa: CASSQEQGQGAWVGTEAFF
v_call: TRBV3-1/TRBV3-2; j_call: TRBJ1-2; cdr3_aa: CASRSGGAYGYTF
v_call: TRBV25-1; j_call: TRBJ2-2; cdr3_aa: CASSDRTSGNTGELFF
v_call: TRBV6-5; j_call: TRBJ1-1; cdr3_aa: CASSLGLLTEAFF
v_call: TRBV7-9; j_call: TRBJ2-3; cdr3_aa: CASSLEGGTDTQYF
v_call: TRBV5-1; j_call: TRBJ1-1; cdr3_aa: CASSFGGAIGGEAFF
v_call: TRBV29-1; j_call: TRBJ2-1; cdr3_aa: CSVEFIAGAYNEQFF
v_call: TRBV3-1/TRBV3-2; j_call: TRBJ1-1; cdr3_aa: CASSPKGVIKGTEAFF
v_call: TRBV19; j_call: TRBJ1-1; cdr3_aa: CASTPGVRESTEAFF
v_call: TRBV28; j_call: TRBJ1-1; cdr3_aa: CASSLPRDRPVNTEAFF
v_call: TRBV2; j_call: TRBJ1-5; cdr3_aa: CASIFNGEVGGQPQHF
v_call: TRBV7-3; j_call: TRBJ2-3; cdr3_aa: CASSLSGLLDTQYF
v_call: TRBV2; j_call: TRBJ1-2; cdr3_aa: CASSAEDRGGGYTF
v_call: TRBV5-1; j_call: TRBJ2-1; cdr3_aa: CASSPTGDSYNEQFF
v_call: TRBV28; j_call: TRBJ2-1; cdr3_aa: CASSLVLGGSVNNEQFF
v_call: TRBV6-1; j_call: TRBJ2-7; cdr3_aa: CASSEVVRSYEQYF
v_call: TRBV30; j_call: TRBJ1-1; cdr3_aa: CAWRETGTEAFF
v_call: TRBV12-3/TRBV12-4; j_call: TRBJ1-2; cdr3_aa: CASSFSGSYGYTF
v_call: TRBV28; j_call: TRBJ1-2; cdr3_aa: CASIFTRGGGYTF
v_call: TRBV27; j_call: TRBJ2-7; cdr3_aa: CASSTTRLAGGRPTYEQYF
v_call: TRBV28; j_call: TRBJ1-2; cdr3_aa: CASSTTGGGYGYTF
v_call: TRBV3-1/TRBV3-2; j_call: TRBJ2-3; cdr3_aa: CASSQEKGRVDTQYF
v_call: TRBV5-1; j_call: TRBJ2-5; cdr3_aa: CASSLDSYQETQYF
v_call: TRBV5-1; j_call: TRBJ1-5; cdr3_aa: CASPLRGPHNQPQHF
v_call: TRBV19; j_call: TRBJ1-6; cdr3_aa: CASSAGTDSPLHF
v_call: TRBV7-3; j_call: TRBJ2-3; cdr3_aa: CASSLKFGEAVTQYF
v_call: TRBV7-9; j_call: TRBJ1-2; cdr3_aa: CASSFSRQGADGYTF
v_call: TRBV19; j_call: TRBJ1-3; cdr3_aa: CASTTGMSAGNTIYF
v_call: TRBV5-4; j_call: TRBJ2-5; cdr3_aa: CASSLLGGETQYF
v_call: TRBV30; j_call: TRBJ2-2; cdr3_aa: CAWSVPSGGPGELFF
v_call: TRBV7-2; j_call: TRBJ2-1; cdr3_aa: CASSLGLAGGEQFF
v_call: TRBV6-5; j_call: TRBJ1-2; cdr3_aa: CASRYRGLHYGYTF